This TCR beta chain is drawn from a study of T-cell memory formation after mild COVID-19. At the level of the study: Clusters of TCRs were largely donor specific. Findings and caveats of the study: In pre-infection memory, a portion of responding clones appeared, which suggested that cross-reactive memory joined.

Regarding this clonotype: Its antigen is not known.

Sample barcodes and UMIs were carried by the TCR alpha and TCR beta cDNA libraries that 5'RACE generated with constant-segment primers. One entry per CDR3 protein, called by TCRdb with MiXCR from the 5' RACE reads. The table includes about 560,000 distinct CDR3 sequences, less than 25% detected once. The TCR sequence derives from an adult woman who had mild COVID-19 (a few samples of this study predate the infection). Cell type and time point are not known. Sequencing input: PBMCs or a T cell subset sorted from them (not recorded which).

The chain's CDR3 is CASSPGQDFGANVLTF. The CDR3 DNA sequence: TGTGCCAGCTCACCCGGACAAGATTTTGGGGCCAACGTCCTGACTTTC. The chain recombines TRBV18 with TRBJ2-6, with a possible D match to TRBD1 (5 bases). Germline CDR1 is KGHSH and CDR2 is LQKENI. Trimming left V 3 bases short and J 3 bases short, with 12 bases between. The CDR3 consists of 16 residues.